These T cell receptor beta chains were read from a single sample in a study of T cell responses to AZD1222 COVID-19 vaccine. Sequencing used immunoSEQ multiplex PCR; TCRdb keeps in-frame clones, though not all of them. The table shows around 110,000 clones, with 80% to 90% occurring only once. The material was peripheral blood, obtained on day 0 of MenACWY control vaccination. The receptors come from an adult in good health. CDR3s include the opening cysteine and the closing phenylalanine or tryptophan. Each record gives: D gene, CDR3 length, J gene, V gene, clone size, CDR3 protein, CDR3 DNA. D genes are given only for firm matches. The size entry is marked missing in some rows and otherwise reads once, few, many or a size class.

D: .
length: 14
J: TRBJ1-1
V: TRBV6-5
size: .
CDR3: CASRRQSAATEAFF
DNA: TGTGCCAGCAGACGACAGTCGGCTGCCACTGAAGCTTTCTTT

D: TRBD1
length: 17
J: TRBJ1-2
V: TRBV9
size: few
CDR3: CASSVAVLGRGVYGYTF
DNA: TGTGCCAGCAGCGTAGCTGTCCTGGGCAGGGGGGTCTATGGCTACACCTTC

D: TRBD1
length: 16
J: TRBJ1-1
V: TRBV4-1
size: .
CDR3: CASSQRRQGAGTEAFF
DNA: TGCGCCAGCAGCCAACGAAGACAGGGGGCAGGCACTGAAGCTTTCTTT

D: .
length: 17
J: TRBJ1-3
V: TRBV18
size: .
CDR3: CASSPTPGLSSGNTIYF
DNA: TGTGCCAGCTCACCTACGCCAGGGCTGAGCTCTGGAAACACCATATATTTT

D: .
length: 15
J: TRBJ1-2
V: TRBV5-1
size: .
CDR3: CASSLDPSANYGYTF
DNA: TGCGCCAGCAGCTTGGACCCATCAGCTAACTATGGCTACACCTTC

D: .
length: 14
J: TRBJ1-6
V: TRBV5-1
size: .
CDR3: CASSSEDRNSPLHF
DNA: TGCGCCAGCAGCTCTGAGGACCGCAATTCACCCCTCCACTTT

D: .
length: 12
J: TRBJ2-3
V: TRBV4-1
size: .
CDR3: CASSPTGDTQYF
DNA: TGCGCCAGCAGCCCAACCGGAGATACGCAGTATTTT

D: TRBD1
length: 15
J: TRBJ1-6
V: TRBV9
size: .
CDR3: CASSVRDRDNSPLHF
DNA: TGTGCCAGCAGCGTCCGGGACAGGGACAATTCACCCCTCCACTTT

D: .
length: 13
J: TRBJ2-3
V: TRBV30
size: few
CDR3: CACSRGAPDTQYF
DNA: TGTGCCTGCTCCCGGGGGGCCCCAGATACGCAGTATTTT

D: TRBD1
length: 16
J: TRBJ1-4
V: TRBV24-1
size: .
CDR3: CATSDPRTGTSEKLFF
DNA: TGTGCCACCAGTGATCCCAGGACAGGGACGAGTGAAAAACTGTTTTTT

D: TRBD1
length: 15
J: TRBJ2-2
V: TRBV5-4
size: once
CDR3: CASSATRDRTGELFF
DNA: TGTGCCAGCAGCGCCACCCGGGACAGGACCGGGGAGCTGTTTTTT

D: TRBD2
length: 16
J: TRBJ2-2
V: TRBV6-5
size: once
CDR3: CASSYSAGGLTGELFF
DNA: TGTGCCAGCAGTTACTCCGCGGGGGGCCTCACCGGGGAGCTGTTTTTT

D: TRBD1
length: 14
J: TRBJ2-2
V: TRBV5-6
size: .
CDR3: CASSWRTGRGELFF
DNA: TGTGCCAGCAGCTGGCGGACAGGGCGAGGGGAGCTGTTTTTT

D: .
length: 15
J: TRBJ2-1
V: TRBV9
size: .
CDR3: CASSAAGDTFNEQFF
DNA: TGTGCCAGCAGCGCGGCGGGGGACACTTTCAATGAGCAGTTCTTC

D: .
length: 15
J: TRBJ1-6
V: TRBV30
size: once
CDR3: CAWRGDGDAFSPLHF
DNA: TGTGCCTGGAGGGGGGACGGAGACGCCTTTTCACCCCTCCACTTT

D: .
length: 14
J: TRBJ2-2
V: TRBV29-1
size: .
CDR3: CSVESNANTGELFF
DNA: TGCAGCGTTGAATCCAACGCGAACACCGGGGAGCTGTTTTTT

D: .
length: 14
J: TRBJ2-3
V: TRBV5-8
size: .
CDR3: CASSLQGVTDTQYF
DNA: TGTGCCAGCAGCTTGCAGGGAGTCACAGATACGCAGTATTTT

D: .
length: 15
J: TRBJ2-6
V: TRBV9
size: .
CDR3: CASHEGVSGANVLTF
DNA: TGTGCCAGCCACGAGGGCGTCTCTGGGGCCAACGTCCTGACTTTC

D: .
length: 15
J: TRBJ1-1
V: TRBV9
size: .
CDR3: CASSVEGGMNTEAFF
DNA: TGTGCCAGCAGCGTAGAAGGGGGGATGAACACTGAAGCTTTCTTT

D: .
length: 12
J: TRBJ2-7
V: TRBV29-1
size: .
CDR3: CSVGSSGYEQYF
DNA: TGCAGCGTTGGATCCTCCGGTTACGAGCAGTACTTC

D: .
length: 14
J: TRBJ1-1
V: TRBV30
size: once
CDR3: CAWSPGWGNTEAFF
DNA: TGTGCCTGGAGTCCCGGGTGGGGTAACACTGAAGCTTTCTTT

D: .
length: 13
J: TRBJ1-5
V: TRBV7-2
size: .
CDR3: CASSPSPGQPQHF
DNA: TGTGCCAGCAGTCCAAGCCCTGGACAGCCCCAGCATTTT

D: .
length: 15
J: TRBJ2-3
V: TRBV6-5
size: .
CDR3: CASGRGLRGTDTQYF
DNA: TGTGCCTCGGGGCGGGGGCTCCGAGGCACAGATACGCAGTATTTT

D: .
length: 16
J: TRBJ1-6
V: TRBV5-8
size: .
CDR3: CASSSWQPARHSPLHF
DNA: TGTGCCAGCAGCTCTTGGCAGCCAGCCCGTCATTCACCCCTCCACTTT

D: .
length: 17
J: TRBJ1-2
V: TRBV5-5
size: few
CDR3: CASSFGHRDIRGYGYTF
DNA: TGTGCCAGCAGCTTTGGTCACCGGGACATCCGGGGGTATGGCTACACCTTC

D: .
length: 11
J: TRBJ1-1
V: TRBV5-1
size: once
CDR3: CASSFGPEAFF
DNA: TGCGCCAGCAGCTTTGGCCCTGAAGCTTTCTTT

D: .
length: 15
J: TRBJ1-2
V: TRBV5-4
size: .
CDR3: CASSLSHGPGYGYTF
DNA: TGTGCCAGCAGCTTGAGTCATGGCCCCGGCTATGGCTACACCTTC

D: .
length: 16
J: TRBJ1-3
V: TRBV27
size: .
CDR3: CASSSWGGISGNTIYF
DNA: TGTGCCAGCAGCAGTTGGGGGGGGATCTCTGGAAACACCATATATTTT

D: .
length: 14
J: TRBJ2-7
V: TRBV6-6
size: .
CDR3: CASSVMIAPYEQYF
DNA: TGTGCCAGCAGCGTTATGATAGCGCCCTACGAGCAGTACTTC

D: TRBD1
length: 19
J: TRBJ1-5
V: TRBV2
size: .
CDR3: CASSAEPGQGIYSNQPQHF
DNA: TGTGCCAGCAGTGCCGAACCGGGACAGGGAATTTATAGCAATCAGCCCCAGCATTTT

D: TRBD1
length: 15
J: TRBJ1-5
V: TRBV19
size: .
CDR3: CASSIWAGGDLAQHF
DNA: TGTGCCAGTAGTATATGGGCAGGGGGGGACCTCGCCCAGCATTTT

D: .
length: 21
J: TRBJ1-4
V: TRBV2
size: few
CDR3: CASSEIGFGQGRRQTNEKLFF
DNA: TGTGCCAGCAGTGAGATCGGGTTTGGGCAGGGGCGGAGGCAAACTAATGAAAAACTGTTTTTT

D: .
length: 18
J: TRBJ1-6
V: TRBV6-2/TRBV6-3
size: once
CDR3: CASSWFVSGPRKRSPLHF
DNA: TGTGCCAGCAGTTGGTTTGTATCGGGACCAAGAAAGAGGTCACCCCTCCACTTT

D: TRBD1
length: 14
J: TRBJ2-7
V: TRBV7-6
size: .
CDR3: CASSERDRGYEQYF
DNA: TGTGCCAGCAGCGAAAGGGACAGGGGCTACGAGCAGTACTTC

D: .
length: 16
J: TRBJ1-2
V: TRBV4-1
size: .
CDR3: CASSQDPGALSYGYTF
DNA: TGCGCCAGCAGCCAAGATCCGGGGGCCCTTTCCTATGGCTACACCTTC

D: .
length: 14
J: TRBJ1-6
V: TRBV28
size: .
CDR3: CAISPQVGASPLHF
DNA: TGTGCCATCTCACCCCAGGTAGGGGCCTCACCCCTCCACTTT

D: TRBD2
length: 15
J: TRBJ2-3
V: TRBV7-9
size: .
CDR3: CASSLTSSSGDTQYF
DNA: TGTGCCAGCAGCTTGACTAGCTCCTCCGGGGATACGCAGTATTTT

D: TRBD1
length: 15
J: TRBJ2-2
V: TRBV5-4
size: .
CDR3: CASSQGQGAGGELFF
DNA: TGTGCCAGCAGCCAGGGACAGGGGGCGGGCGGGGAGCTGTTTTTT

D: .
length: 15
J: TRBJ1-5
V: TRBV2
size: once
CDR3: CASSDVRNSNQPQHF
DNA: TGTGCCAGCAGTGATGTACGAAATAGCAATCAGCCCCAGCATTTT

D: TRBD1
length: 13
J: TRBJ1-4
V: TRBV7-9
size: .
CDR3: CASSQRRGEKLFF
DNA: TGTGCCAGCAGCCAACGCAGGGGGGAAAAACTGTTTTTT

D: TRBD1
length: 15
J: TRBJ2-7
V: TRBV7-2
size: .
CDR3: CASSFGTGESYEQYF
DNA: TGTGCCAGCAGCTTTGGGACAGGCGAATCCTACGAGCAGTACTTC

D: .
length: 14
J: TRBJ1-2
V: TRBV3-1/TRBV3-2
size: .
CDR3: CASSLSRGSYGYTF
DNA: TGTGCCAGCAGCCTCTCGAGGGGAAGCTATGGCTACACCTTC

D: .
length: 14
J: TRBJ2-7
V: TRBV9
size: .
CDR3: CASSVDGGSHEQYF
DNA: TGTGCCAGCAGCGTAGATGGAGGGTCTCACGAGCAGTACTTC

D: TRBD1
length: 16
J: TRBJ1-1
V: TRBV15
size: .
CDR3: CATSRDQGTVNTEAFF
DNA: TGTGCCACCAGCAGAGATCAGGGGACAGTGAACACTGAAGCTTTCTTT

D: .
length: 12
J: TRBJ2-7
V: TRBV6-5
size: .
CDR3: CASTTDSYEQYF
DNA: TGTGCCAGCACTACGGACTCCTACGAGCAGTACTTC

D: .
length: 19
J: TRBJ1-5
V: TRBV19
size: .
CDR3: CASNNRGGTPSYGNQPQHF
DNA: TGTGCCAGTAACAACCGAGGGGGGACACCTTCTTATGGCAATCAGCCCCAGCATTTT

D: TRBD1
length: 15
J: TRBJ1-2
V: TRBV6-5
size: .
CDR3: CASTAGTATNYGYTF
DNA: TGTGCCAGCACTGCGGGGACAGCGACTAACTATGGCTACACCTTC

D: .
length: 17
J: TRBJ1-1
V: TRBV6-7
size: once
CDR3: CASSYSKGVRPSTEAFF
DNA: TGTGCCAGCAGTTACTCCAAAGGAGTCAGACCCTCCACTGAAGCTTTCTTT